This TCR beta chain was sequenced in a study of T-cell reconstitution after alpha-beta-depleted transplantation in children (dated by TCRdb to about 2016). For the wider study: The study quantitatively tracked T-cell immune reconstitution after TCRalphabeta/CD19-depleted allogeneic hematopoietic cell transplantation in children using TCR repertoire profiling.

In its sample, this clonotype was seen a few times. Its cognate antigen has yet to be identified. This could be a read error, since a much larger clone is one nucleotide away. Library preparation employed PCR. The instrument was an Illumina HiSeq 2500. TCR libraries were prepared with molecular barcoding, using unique molecular identifiers to normalize TCRbeta repertoire quantification. Starting from the raw public reads, TCRdb applied fastp trimming at Q25, assembled clones with MiXCR and retained in-frame beta chains. Each CDR3 protein appears once, grouped with its most common genes and DNA. Across this sample there are hundreds of thousands of distinct CDR3 sequences, with 16% seen only once. Of the sample, approximately 1% is held by the ten largest clones. V is clipped by 5 bases and J by 0 bases, and the sequence between their germline boundaries is 1 base long. The CDR3 sequence holds 12 residues, the cysteine and phenylalanine included. The entry retains the CDR3 DNA only, 36 bases that are in frame from base 1. CDR1 is given as SGHAT and CDR2 as FQNNGV, both from the germline V gene.

The receptor chain draws on TRBV11-2 and TRBJ2-2; a confident D gene designation cannot be given. The sequences come from PBMCs from the stem cell graft donor, collected from the stem cell graft. This TCR was recovered from a human donor who donated a stem cell graft to a child with acute myeloid leukemia. The CDR3 has the sequence CASSANTGELFF. DNA sequence: TGTGCCAGCAGCGCGAACACCGGGGAGCTGTTTTTT.